This T cell receptor beta chain was sequenced during a study of blood T cell repertoires in COVID-19. Across the whole study: Samples representing acute and convalescent COVID-19 were sourced from the United States, Italy and Spain. PBMCs, B-cell-depleted T cells, or T cells were the source of the cDNA or gDNA that made up the material.

Sequenced by immunoSEQ multiplex PCR; TCRdb stores in-frame clones only, minus some. The table records about 300,000 clones, about 93% of them present only once. It was during active infection that Seattle patients were enrolled and then longitudinally followed. This CDR3 comprises 12 residues. The germline V gene has CDR1 MNHNY and CDR2 SVGAGI (reference sequence). V lost 2 bases and J lost 6, with 5 bases in between. The chain is built from TRBV6-6 and TRBJ2-1, with D hard to call. The sequencing input was peripheral blood. The source is a woman younger than 45 with COVID-19, enrolled during active disease. CDR3 amino acids: CASSYPSNEQFF. In DNA, the CDR3 is TGTGCCAGCAGTTACCCCTCCAATGAGCAGTTCTTC.